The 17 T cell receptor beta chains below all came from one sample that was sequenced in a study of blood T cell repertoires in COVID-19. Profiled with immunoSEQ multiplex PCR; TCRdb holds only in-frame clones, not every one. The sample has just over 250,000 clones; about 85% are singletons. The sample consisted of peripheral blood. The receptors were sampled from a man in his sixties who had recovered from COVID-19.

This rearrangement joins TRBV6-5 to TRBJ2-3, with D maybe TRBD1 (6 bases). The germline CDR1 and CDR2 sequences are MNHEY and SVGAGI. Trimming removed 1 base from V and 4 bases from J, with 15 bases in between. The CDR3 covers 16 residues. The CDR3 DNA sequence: TGTGCCAGCAGTTACTACCGGACAGACCGGGCAGATACGCAGTATTTT. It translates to CASSYYRTDRADTQYF.

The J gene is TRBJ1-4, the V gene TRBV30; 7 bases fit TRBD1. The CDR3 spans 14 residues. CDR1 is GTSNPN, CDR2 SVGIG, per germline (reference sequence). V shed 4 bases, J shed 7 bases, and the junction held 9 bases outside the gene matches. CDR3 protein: CAWKVTGRVEKLFF. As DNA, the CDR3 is TGTGCCTGGAAAGTGACAGGGCGAGTTGAAAAACTGTTTTTT.

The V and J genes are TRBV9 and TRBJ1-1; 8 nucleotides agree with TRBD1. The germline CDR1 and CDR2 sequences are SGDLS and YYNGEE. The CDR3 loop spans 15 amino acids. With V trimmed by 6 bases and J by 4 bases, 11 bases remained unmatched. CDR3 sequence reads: CASTGPNTGGTEAFF. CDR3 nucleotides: TGTGCCAGCACGGGTCCCAATACAGGGGGCACTGAAGCTTTCTTT.

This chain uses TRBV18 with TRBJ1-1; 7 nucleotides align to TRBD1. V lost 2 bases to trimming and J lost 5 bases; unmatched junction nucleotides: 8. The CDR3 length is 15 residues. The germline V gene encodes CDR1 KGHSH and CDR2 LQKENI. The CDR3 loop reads CASSPEKGARTEAFF. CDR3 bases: TGTGCCAGCTCACCAGAAAAGGGGGCGAGGACTGAAGCTTTCTTT.

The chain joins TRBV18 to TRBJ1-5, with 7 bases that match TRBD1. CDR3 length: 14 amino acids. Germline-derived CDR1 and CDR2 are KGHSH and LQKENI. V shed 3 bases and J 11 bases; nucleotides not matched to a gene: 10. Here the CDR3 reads CASSPGTARGAQHF. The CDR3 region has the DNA TGTGCCAGCTCACCGGGGACAGCAAGAGGGGCCCAGCATTTT.

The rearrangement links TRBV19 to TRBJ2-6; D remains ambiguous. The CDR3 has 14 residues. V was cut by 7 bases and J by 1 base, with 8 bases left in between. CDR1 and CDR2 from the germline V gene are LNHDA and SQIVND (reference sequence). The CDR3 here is CASKTQSGANVLTF. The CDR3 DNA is TGTGCCAGTAAAACGCAGTCTGGGGCCAACGTCCTGACTTTC. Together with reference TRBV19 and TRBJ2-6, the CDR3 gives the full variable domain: DGGITQSPKYLFRKEGQNVTLSCEQNLNHDAMYWYRQDPGQGLRLIYYSQIVNDFQKGDIAEGYSVSREKKESFPLTVTSAQKNPTAFYLCASKTQSGANVLTFGAGSRLTVL.

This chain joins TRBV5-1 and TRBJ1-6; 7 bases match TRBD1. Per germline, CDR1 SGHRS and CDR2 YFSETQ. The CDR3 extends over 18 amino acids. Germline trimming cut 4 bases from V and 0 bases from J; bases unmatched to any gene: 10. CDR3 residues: CASSPGTDTLSYNSPLHF. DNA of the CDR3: TGCGCCAGCAGCCCGGGGACAGATACACTCTCCTATAATTCACCCCTCCACTTT.

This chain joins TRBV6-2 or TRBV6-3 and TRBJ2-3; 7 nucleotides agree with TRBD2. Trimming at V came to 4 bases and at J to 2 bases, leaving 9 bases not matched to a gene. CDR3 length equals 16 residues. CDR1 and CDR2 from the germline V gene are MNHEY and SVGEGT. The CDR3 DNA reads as TGTGCCAGCAGTTTACTAGCGAGCCCCACCACAGATACGCAGTATTTT. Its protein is CASSLLASPTTDTQYF.

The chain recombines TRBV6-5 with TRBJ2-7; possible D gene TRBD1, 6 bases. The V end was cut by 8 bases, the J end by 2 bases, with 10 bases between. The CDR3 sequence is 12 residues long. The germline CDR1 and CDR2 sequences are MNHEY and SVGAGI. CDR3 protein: CASRDTTYEQYF. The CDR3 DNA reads TGTGCCAGCCGGGACACCACCTACGAGCAGTACTTC.

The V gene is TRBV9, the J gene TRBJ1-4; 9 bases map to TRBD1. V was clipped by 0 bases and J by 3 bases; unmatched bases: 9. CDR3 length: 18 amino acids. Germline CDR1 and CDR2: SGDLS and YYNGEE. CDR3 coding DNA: TGTGCCAGCAGCGTAGCCAGAACAGGGGGCATGGCTAATGAAAAACTGTTTTTT. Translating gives CASSVARTGGMANEKLFF.

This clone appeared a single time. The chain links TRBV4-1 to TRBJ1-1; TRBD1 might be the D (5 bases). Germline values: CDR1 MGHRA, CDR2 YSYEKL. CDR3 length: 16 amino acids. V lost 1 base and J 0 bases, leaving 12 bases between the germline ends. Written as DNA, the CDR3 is TGCGCCAGCAGCCAAGGTGGGGGAGGATTGAACACTGAAGCTTTCTTT. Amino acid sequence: CASSQGGGGLNTEAFF.

CDR3 DNA: TGCAGTGCTAGTCACTGGGACACTCAATTAGCCAAAAACATTCAGTACTTC. The encoded protein is CSASHWDTQLAKNIQYF. The chain combines TRBV20-1 with TRBJ2-4; a weak D match, TRBD1 (6 bases). The germline V and J ends were trimmed by 3 bases and 0 bases, with 18 bases remaining between them. This CDR3 is built from 17 residues. Germline lookup yields CDR1 DFQATT and CDR2 SNEGSKA (reference sequence).

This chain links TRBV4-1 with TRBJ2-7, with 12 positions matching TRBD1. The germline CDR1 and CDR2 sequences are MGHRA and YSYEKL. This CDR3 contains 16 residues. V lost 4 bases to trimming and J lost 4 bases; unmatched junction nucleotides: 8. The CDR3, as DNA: TGCGCCAGCAGCCCCTTGGGGGACAGGGGGCTGTACGAGCAGTACTTC. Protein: CASSPLGDRGLYEQYF.

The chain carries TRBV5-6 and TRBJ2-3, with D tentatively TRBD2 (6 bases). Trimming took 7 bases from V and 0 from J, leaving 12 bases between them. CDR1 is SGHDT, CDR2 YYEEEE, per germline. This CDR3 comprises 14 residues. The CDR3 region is CASPPGGSTDTQYF. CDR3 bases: TGTGCCAGCCCACCCGGGGGAAGCACAGATACGCAGTATTTT.

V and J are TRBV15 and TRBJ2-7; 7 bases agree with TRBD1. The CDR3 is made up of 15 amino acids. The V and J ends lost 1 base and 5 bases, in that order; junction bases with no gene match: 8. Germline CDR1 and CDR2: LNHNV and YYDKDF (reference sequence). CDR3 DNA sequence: TGTGCCACCAGCAGAGCAAGACAGGGTGGGCACGAGCAGTACTTC. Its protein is CATSRARQGGHEQYF.

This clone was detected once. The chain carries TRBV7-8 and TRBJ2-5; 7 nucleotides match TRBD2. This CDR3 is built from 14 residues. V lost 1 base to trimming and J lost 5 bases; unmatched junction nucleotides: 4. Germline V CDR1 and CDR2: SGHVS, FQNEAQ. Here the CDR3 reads CASSLGYGRETQYF. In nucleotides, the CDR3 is TGTGCCAGCAGCTTAGGTTACGGGAGGGAGACCCAGTACTTC.

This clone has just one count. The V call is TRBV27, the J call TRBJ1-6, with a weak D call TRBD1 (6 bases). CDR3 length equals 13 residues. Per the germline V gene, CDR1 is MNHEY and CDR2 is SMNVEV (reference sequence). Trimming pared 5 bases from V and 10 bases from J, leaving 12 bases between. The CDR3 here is CASSQQGRSPLHF. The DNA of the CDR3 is TGTGCCAGCAGTCAACAGGGAAGGTCACCCCTCCACTTT.